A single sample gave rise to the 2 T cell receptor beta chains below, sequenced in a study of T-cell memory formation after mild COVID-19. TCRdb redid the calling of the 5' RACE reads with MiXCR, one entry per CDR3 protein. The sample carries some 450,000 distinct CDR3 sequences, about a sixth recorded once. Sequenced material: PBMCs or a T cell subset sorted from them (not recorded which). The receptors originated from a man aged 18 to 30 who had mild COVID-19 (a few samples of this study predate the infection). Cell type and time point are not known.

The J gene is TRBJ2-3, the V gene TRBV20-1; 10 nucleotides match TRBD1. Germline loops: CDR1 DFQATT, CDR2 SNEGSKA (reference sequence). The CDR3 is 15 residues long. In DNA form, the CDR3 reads TGCAGCGTGGCCAGGGGACAGGGGTTCACAGATACGCAGTATTTT. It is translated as CSVARGQGFTDTQYF.

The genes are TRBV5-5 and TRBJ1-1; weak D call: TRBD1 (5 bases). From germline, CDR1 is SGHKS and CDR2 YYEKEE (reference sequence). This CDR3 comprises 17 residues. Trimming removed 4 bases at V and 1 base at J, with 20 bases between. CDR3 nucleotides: TGTGCCAGCAGCGAAAGCGCGGGGGGACGACGGAACACTGAAGCTTTCTTT. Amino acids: CASSESAGGRRNTEAFF.